This T cell receptor (beta chain) came from a study of lymphopenia after photon versus proton radiotherapy. Study conclusions and caveats: Relative stability marked proton patients; photon patients lost diversity and naive cells. After the lymphocyte nadir, photon-treated repertoires showed oligoclonal expansion, especially of CD8+ Temra cells. A bigger post-nadir fall in TCR diversity correlated inversely with survival time in deceased patients. Better survival with proton therapy was suggested as possible, not demonstrated.

Libraries were prepared by immunoSEQ multiplex PCR; TCRdb keeps only in-frame clonotypes and omits some of them. Counted here are approximately 16,000 clones, about nine tenths occurring once; the ten biggest clones make up under 14%. In regard to this clone: The antigen remains unidentified.

The V end was cut by 7 bases, the J end by 0 bases, with 19 bases between. The CDR3 length is 16 residues. Germline V gene data show CDR1 as MNHEY and CDR2 as SMNVEV (reference sequence). The source material was peripheral blood, sampled from a patient treated with proton-based radiotherapy. This chain joins TRBV27 and TRBJ2-7; a possible D gene is TRBD1 (6 bases). The sequence was collected from a man between 65 and 79 years old with pancreatic cancer. CDR3 in amino acids: CASTYQGPPSSYEQYF. The CDR3 DNA reads TGTGCCAGCACCTATCAGGGGCCGCCCTCCTCCTACGAGCAGTACTTC.